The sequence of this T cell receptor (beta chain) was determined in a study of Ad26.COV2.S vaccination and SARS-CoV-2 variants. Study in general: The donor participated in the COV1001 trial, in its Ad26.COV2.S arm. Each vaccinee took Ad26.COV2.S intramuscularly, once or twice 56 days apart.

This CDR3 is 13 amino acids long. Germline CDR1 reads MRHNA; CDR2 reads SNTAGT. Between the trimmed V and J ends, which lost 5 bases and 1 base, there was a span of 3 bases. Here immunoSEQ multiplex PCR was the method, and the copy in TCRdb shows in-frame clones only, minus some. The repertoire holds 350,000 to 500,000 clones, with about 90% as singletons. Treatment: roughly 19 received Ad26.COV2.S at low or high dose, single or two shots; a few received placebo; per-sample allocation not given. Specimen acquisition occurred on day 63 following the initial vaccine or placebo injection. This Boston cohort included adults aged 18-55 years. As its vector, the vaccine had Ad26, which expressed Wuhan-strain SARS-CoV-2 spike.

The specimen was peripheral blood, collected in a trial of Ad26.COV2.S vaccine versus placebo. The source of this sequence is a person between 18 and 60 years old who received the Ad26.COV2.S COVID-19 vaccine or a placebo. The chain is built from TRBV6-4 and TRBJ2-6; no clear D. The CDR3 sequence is CASSSSGANVLTF. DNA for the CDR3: TGTGCCAGCAGTTCTTCTGGGGCCAACGTCCTGACTTTC.